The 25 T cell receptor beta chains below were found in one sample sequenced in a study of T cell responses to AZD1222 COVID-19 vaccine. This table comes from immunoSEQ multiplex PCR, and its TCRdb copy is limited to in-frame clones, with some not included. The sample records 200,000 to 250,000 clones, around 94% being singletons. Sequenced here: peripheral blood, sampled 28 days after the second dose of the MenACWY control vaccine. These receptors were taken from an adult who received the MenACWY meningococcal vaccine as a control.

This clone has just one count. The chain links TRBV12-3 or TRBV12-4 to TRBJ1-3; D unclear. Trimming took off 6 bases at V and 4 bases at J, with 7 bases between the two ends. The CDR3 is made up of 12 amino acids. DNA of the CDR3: TGTGCCAGCAGACGACACGGAAACACCATATATTTT. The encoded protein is CASRRHGNTIYF.

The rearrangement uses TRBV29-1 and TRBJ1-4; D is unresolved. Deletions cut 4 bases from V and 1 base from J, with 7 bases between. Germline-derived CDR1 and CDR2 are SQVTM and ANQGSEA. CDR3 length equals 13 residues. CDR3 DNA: TGCAGCGTTGCACCAGAAACTAATGAAAAACTGTTTTTT. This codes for CSVAPETNEKLFF.

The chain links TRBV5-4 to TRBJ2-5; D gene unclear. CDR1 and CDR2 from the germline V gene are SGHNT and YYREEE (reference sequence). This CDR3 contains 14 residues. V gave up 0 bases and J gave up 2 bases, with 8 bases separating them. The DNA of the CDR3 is TGTGCCAGCAGCTTGGTGGCCAGGCAAGAGACCCAGTACTTC. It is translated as CASSLVARQETQYF.

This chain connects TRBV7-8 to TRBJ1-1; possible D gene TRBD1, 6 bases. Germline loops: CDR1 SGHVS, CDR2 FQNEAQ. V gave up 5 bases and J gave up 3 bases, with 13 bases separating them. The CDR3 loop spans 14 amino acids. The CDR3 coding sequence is TGTGCCAGCAGCCTCAAGGGGGAGGACACTGAAGCTTTCTTT. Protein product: CASSLKGEDTEAFF.

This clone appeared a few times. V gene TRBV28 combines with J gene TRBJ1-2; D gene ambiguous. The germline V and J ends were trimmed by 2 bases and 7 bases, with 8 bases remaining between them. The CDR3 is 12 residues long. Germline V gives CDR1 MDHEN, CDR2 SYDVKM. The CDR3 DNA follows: TGTGCCAGCAGTTTAAGCCGGCCTGGCTACACCTTC. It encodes CASSLSRPGYTF.

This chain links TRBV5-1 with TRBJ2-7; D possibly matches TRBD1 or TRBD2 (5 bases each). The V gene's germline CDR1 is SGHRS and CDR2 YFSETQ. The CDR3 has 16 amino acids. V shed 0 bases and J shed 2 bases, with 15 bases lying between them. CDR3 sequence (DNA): TGCGCCAGCAGCTTGGCCGCGAGGGGAAGAACCTACGAGCAGTACTTC. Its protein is CASSLAARGRTYEQYF.

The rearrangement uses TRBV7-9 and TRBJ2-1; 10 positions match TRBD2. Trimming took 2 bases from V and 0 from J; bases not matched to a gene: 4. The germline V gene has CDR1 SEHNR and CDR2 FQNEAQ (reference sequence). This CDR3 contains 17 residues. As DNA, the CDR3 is TGTGCCAGCAGCTTATCTCTAGCGGGAGTCTCCTACAATGAGCAGTTCTTC. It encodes CASSLSLAGVSYNEQFF.

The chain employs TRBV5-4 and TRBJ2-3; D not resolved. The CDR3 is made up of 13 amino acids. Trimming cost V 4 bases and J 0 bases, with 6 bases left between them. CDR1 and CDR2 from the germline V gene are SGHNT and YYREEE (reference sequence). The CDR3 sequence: CASSPTSTDTQYF. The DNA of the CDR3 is TGTGCCAGCAGCCCGACCAGCACAGATACGCAGTATTTT.

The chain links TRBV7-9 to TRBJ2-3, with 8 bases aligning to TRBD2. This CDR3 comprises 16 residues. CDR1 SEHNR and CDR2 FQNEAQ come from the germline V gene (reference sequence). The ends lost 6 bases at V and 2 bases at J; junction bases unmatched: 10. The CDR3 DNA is TGTGCCAGCAGTCAAACAGCGGGAGTTCACACAGATACGCAGTATTTT. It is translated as CASSQTAGVHTDTQYF.

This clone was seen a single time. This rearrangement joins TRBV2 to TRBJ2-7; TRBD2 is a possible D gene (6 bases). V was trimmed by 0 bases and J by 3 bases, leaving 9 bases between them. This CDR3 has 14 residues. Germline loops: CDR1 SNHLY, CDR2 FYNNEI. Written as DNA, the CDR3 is TGTGCCAGCAGTGAAGCCCCCGGGGGCTACGAGCAGTACTTC. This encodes CASSEAPGGYEQYF.

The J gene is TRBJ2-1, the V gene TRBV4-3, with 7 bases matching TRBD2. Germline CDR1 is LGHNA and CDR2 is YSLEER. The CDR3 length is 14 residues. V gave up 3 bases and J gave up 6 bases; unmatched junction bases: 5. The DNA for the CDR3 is TGCGCCAGCAGCCAGGGGGGGACTGTCAATGAGCAGTTCTTC. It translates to CASSQGGTVNEQFF.

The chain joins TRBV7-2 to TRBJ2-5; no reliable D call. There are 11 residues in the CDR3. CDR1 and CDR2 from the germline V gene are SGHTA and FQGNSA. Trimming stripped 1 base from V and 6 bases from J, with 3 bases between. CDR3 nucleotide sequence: TGTGCCAGCAGCTTAGGAAAGACCCAGTACTTC. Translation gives CASSLGKTQYF.

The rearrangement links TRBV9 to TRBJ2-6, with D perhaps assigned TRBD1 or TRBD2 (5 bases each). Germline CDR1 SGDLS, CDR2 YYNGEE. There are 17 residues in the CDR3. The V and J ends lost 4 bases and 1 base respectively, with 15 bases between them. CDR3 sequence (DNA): TGTGCCAGCAGCAACCCGAGGGGATTTTCTGGGGCCAACGTCCTGACTTTC. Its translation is CASSNPRGFSGANVLTF.

The CDR3 coding sequence is TGTGCCAGCAGCTCCTGGGCCGATCAGGAGCAGTTCTTC. It translates to CASSSWADQEQFF. The chain has TRBV7-9 and TRBJ2-1; D ambiguous. CDR3 size: 13 residues. The germline gives CDR1 SEHNR, CDR2 FQNEAQ (reference sequence). Trimming removed 4 bases from V and 10 bases from J, with 14 bases in between.

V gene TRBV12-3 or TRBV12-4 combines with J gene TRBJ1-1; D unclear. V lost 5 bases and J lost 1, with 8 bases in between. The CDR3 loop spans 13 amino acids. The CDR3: CASSPQRNTEAFF. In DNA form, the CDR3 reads TGTGCCAGCAGTCCCCAGAGGAACACTGAAGCTTTCTTT.

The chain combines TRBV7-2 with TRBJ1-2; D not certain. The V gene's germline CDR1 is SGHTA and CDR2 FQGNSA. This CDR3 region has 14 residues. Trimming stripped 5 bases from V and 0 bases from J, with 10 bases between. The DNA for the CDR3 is TGTGCCAGCAGCCCCTATGGAGCTAACTATGGCTACACCTTC. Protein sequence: CASSPYGANYGYTF.

The CDR3 nucleotides read TGCGCCAGCAGCCCTAGCGACGGGTACGAGCAGTACTTC. Residues: CASSPSDGYEQYF. This chain uses TRBV5-1 with TRBJ2-7, with D tentatively TRBD2 (6 bases). This CDR3 contains 13 residues. Germline CDR1 SGHRS, CDR2 YFSETQ. Trimming took off 4 bases at V and 4 bases at J, with 12 bases between the two ends.

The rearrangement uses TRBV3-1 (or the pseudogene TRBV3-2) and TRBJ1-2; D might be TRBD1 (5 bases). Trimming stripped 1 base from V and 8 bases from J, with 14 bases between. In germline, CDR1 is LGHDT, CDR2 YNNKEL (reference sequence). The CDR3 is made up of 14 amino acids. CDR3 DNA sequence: TGTGCCAGCAGCCAAGTAGAAGGGGTGAGAGGCTACACCTTC. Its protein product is CASSQVEGVRGYTF.

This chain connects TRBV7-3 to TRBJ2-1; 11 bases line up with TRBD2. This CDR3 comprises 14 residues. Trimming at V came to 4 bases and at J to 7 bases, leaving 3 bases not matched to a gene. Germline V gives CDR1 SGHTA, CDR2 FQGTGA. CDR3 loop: CASSSTSGENEQFF. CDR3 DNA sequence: TGTGCCAGCAGCTCGACTAGCGGGGAAAATGAGCAGTTCTTC.

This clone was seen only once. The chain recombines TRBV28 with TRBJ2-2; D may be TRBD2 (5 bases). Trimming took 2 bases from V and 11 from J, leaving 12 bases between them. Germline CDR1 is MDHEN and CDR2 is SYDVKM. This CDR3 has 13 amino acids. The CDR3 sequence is CASSLTGNVELFF. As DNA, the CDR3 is TGTGCCAGCAGTTTAACCGGGAACGTTGAGCTGTTTTTT.

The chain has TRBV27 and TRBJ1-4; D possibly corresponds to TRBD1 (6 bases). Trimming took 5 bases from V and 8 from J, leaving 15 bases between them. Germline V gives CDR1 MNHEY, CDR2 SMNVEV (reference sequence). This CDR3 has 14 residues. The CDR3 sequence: CASSEQGVGEKLFF. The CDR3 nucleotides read TGTGCCAGCAGTGAACAGGGAGTGGGAGAAAAACTGTTTTTT.

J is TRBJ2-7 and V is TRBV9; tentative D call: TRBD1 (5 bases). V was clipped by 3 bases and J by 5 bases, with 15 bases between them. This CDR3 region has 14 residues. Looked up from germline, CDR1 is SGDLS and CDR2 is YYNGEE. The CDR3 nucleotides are TGTGCCAGCAGCGGTGGTAAGGGGTGGAACGAGCAGTACTTC. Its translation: CASSGGKGWNEQYF.

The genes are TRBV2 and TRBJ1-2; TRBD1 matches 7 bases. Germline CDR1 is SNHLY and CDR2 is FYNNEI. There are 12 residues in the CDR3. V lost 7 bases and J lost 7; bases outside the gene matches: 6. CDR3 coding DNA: TGTGCCAGCACACGGACAGGTAGTGGCTACACCTTC. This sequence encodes CASTRTGSGYTF.

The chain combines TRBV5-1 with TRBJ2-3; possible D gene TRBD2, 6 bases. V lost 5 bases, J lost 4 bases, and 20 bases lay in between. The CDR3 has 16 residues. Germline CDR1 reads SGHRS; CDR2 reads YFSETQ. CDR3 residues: CASSPGGTSRADTQYF. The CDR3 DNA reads TGCGCCAGCAGTCCCGGGGGAACCTCCCGGGCAGATACGCAGTATTTT.

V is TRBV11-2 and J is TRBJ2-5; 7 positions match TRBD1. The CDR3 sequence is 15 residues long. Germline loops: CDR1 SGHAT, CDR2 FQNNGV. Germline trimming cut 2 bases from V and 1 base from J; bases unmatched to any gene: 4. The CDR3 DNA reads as TGTGCCAGCAGCTTATCGGGGACAGCCCAAGAGACCCAGTACTTC. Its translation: CASSLSGTAQETQYF.